This T cell receptor beta chain derives from a study of cytomegalovirus exposure and HLA in healthy donors. Study-wide results and caveats: Looking again later, the authors saw that most CMV-associated TCR beta chains seemed HLA-restricted.

This clone was counted a few times. The antigen is unknown. The CDR3 runs to 14 residues. V was cut by 6 bases and J by 4 bases, with 15 bases left in between. From germline, CDR1 is MNHNY and CDR2 SVGAGI (reference sequence). Vbeta (60) and Jbeta (13) primers were used in the PCR. Profiled with immunoSEQ multiplex PCR; TCRdb holds only in-frame clones, not every one. Found here are over 200,000 clones, roughly 70% of them singletons; the top ten hold less than 3%. The chain has TRBV6-6 and TRBJ1-1, with D possibly being TRBD1 (5 bases). The sequence derives from a middle-aged man in good health and CMV-seropositive. Sequenced: PBMCs. The CDR3 sequence: CASRGGGGTTEAFF. The CDR3 DNA reads as TGTGCCAGCAGGGGAGGTGGGGGTACCACTGAAGCTTTCTTT.